This T cell receptor beta chain emerged from a study of blood T cell repertoires in COVID-19 (TCRdb year 2020). Some background on the complete study: Collaborator samples came from the United States, Italy and Spain and covered acute and convalescent phases of COVID-19. The material from the prospective study consisted of cDNA or gDNA derived from T cells, B-cell-depleted T cells, or PBMCs. Deeply sampled blood TCRbeta repertoires from subjects exposed to, actively infected with, or recovered from COVID-19 were included in the dataset. The repertoires were released in a freely available public database meant as a resource for research on the immune response to SARS-CoV-2. Samples came from the ongoing ImmuneRACE study (first 160 participants) plus 1,254 subjects from 6 global collaborators. The sample metadata nearly always contained a de-identified subject ID, COVID-19 status, age in years and sex. Where HLA class I and class II types were available, the types were taken from metadata supplied by the sample provider, not from assay-based typing.

Counted from cysteine to phenylalanine, this CDR3 has 15 amino acids. The DNA shown is the 45-base CDR3, in frame from base 1. V is trimmed back by 4 bases and J by 5 bases, and the junction contains 10 bases that no gene match accounts for. CDR1 and CDR2, looked up from the germline V gene, are SGHRS and YFSETQ. Enrolling through a virtual design, the prospective study's participants ranged in age from roughly 18 to 95 years and lived across more than 20 United States geographic areas. In the prospective study, participants were assigned to cohorts based on the clinical history participants reported in a screening survey and a study questionnaire. Recovered participants in ImmuneRACE Cohort 3 were defined as having two consecutive negative NP/OP PCR tests, clearance from a healthcare professional, or resolution of symptoms. Each participant in the prospective study had whole blood, serum and a nasopharyngeal or oropharyngeal swab collected by mobile phlebotomists. Participants in the prospective study had the option to provide additional blood draws and questionnaires over an approximately 2-month period. Before DNA extraction, prospective study blood samples were shipped either frozen or at room temperature.

On this clone itself: Its antigen is currently not known. Nothing much larger sits one base from this clone, and base qualities are not available.

The paper as a whole reports these results and caveats: The amount of clinical and demographic metadata varied by source and participant and was provided uncurated.

TCRbeta CDR3 regions were amplified from genomic DNA by means of the immunoSEQ Assay, a bias-controlled multiplex PCR. The authors' pipeline ran thus. Within the assay, amplification of reference gene primers was used to estimate how many nucleated cells each sample contained. To quantify the absolute abundance of each unique TCRbeta CDR3 rearrangement, sequence reads were collapsed and filtered. For each sample, productive Simpson clonality was calculated by taking the square root of Simpson's diversity index across productive rearrangements. TCRdb provides this immuneACCESS table in a form limited to in-frame rearrangements. Some clones are lacking; in checked studies, under half of them reflect an unresolved V gene, and why the rest are absent is not known. From that table come the V and J calls and clone size; the DNA was used to work out D and trimming. In all, the sample holds around 140,000 clones, and roughly 85% of those were seen once. The top ten clonotypes cover roughly 3.9% of the sample.

The chain is assembled from TRBV5-1 and TRBJ2-3, with 7 central nucleotides matching TRBD2. Sequences were obtained from PBMCs or T cells enriched from blood (not recorded which). This receptor was identified in a man aged 45-65 years who had recovered from COVID-19. The CDR3 reads CASSPMEAGIDTQYF. The nucleotide sequence reads as follows: TGCGCCAGCAGCCCCATGGAAGCGGGAATAGATACGCAGTATTTT. The variable domain in full, with residues beyond the CDR3 obtained from the reference TRBV5-1 and TRBJ2-3 genes, is KAGVTQTPRYLIKTRGQQVTLSCSPISGHRSVSWYQQTPGQGLQFLFEYFSETQRNKGNFPGRFSGRQFSNSRSEMNVSTLELGDSALYLCASSPMEAGIDTQYFGPGTRLTVL.